This entry is about one TCR beta chain. No antigen is known for it. The sample is drawn from a study of T cell responses to AZD1222 COVID-19 vaccine. The length of the CDR3 is 14 residues. V lost 4 bases to trimming and J lost 6 bases, with 12 bases between them. In germline, CDR1 is MNHNY, CDR2 SVGAGI (reference sequence). Study-level results: White British ancestry dominated among donors, who included more females, and clonal diversity was possibly underestimated. Dominant at 160-218 and 743-854, vaccine-associated CD4 TCRs also spanned spike. Researchers took repertoire samples only after the peak T cell response had come.

The method was immunoSEQ multiplex PCR; TCRdb's version includes in-frame clones alone and lacks a portion of them. The profile shows about 120,000 clones, about 90% of them singletons. This rearrangement joins TRBV6-6 to TRBJ2-2, with D maybe TRBD2 (6 bases). The sequencing here drew on peripheral blood, taken on day 0 of AZD1222 vaccination. The clonotype originates from an adult in good health. The CDR3 here is CASSFQGGPGELFF. CDR3 coding DNA: TGTGCCAGCAGTTTCCAGGGAGGCCCCGGGGAGCTGTTTTTT.